Following are 23 T cell receptor beta chains from one sample sequenced in a study of blood T cell repertoires in COVID-19. TCRdb keeps only in-frame clones here, not all; method: immunoSEQ multiplex PCR. In the table there are around 270,000 clones, about 87% of which are singletons. Source material: peripheral blood. These receptors all come from a man aged 60-69 years who had recovered from COVID-19.

This rearrangement joins TRBV7-3 to TRBJ2-6; D may be TRBD2 (6 bases). Germline lookup yields CDR1 SGHTA and CDR2 FQGTGA. This CDR3 contains 19 residues. V lost 1 base to trimming and J lost 1 base, with 17 bases between them. The CDR3: CASSLSWAGLGSGANVLTF. CDR3 sequence (DNA): TGTGCCAGCAGCTTAAGTTGGGCGGGACTGGGGTCTGGGGCCAACGTCCTGACTTTC.

This sequence joins TRBV15 and TRBJ1-2, with D possibly TRBD1 on 6 matching bases. CDR1 is LNHNV and CDR2 is YYDKDF in the germline V gene (reference sequence). There are 20 residues in the CDR3. Trimming took off 0 bases at V and 7 bases at J, with 30 bases between the two ends. CDR3 protein: CATSRDLFPGNRDKVSGYTF. The CDR3, as DNA: TGTGCCACCAGCAGAGATCTTTTTCCGGGAAACCGGGACAAAGTGTCTGGCTACACCTTC. The full variable domain, rest sourced from reference TRBV15 and TRBJ1-2, is DAMVIQNPRYQVTQFGKPVTLSCSQTLNHNVMYWYQQKSSQAPKLLFHYYDKDFNNEADTPDNFQSRRPNTSFCFLDIRSPGLGDTAMYLCATSRDLFPGNRDKVSGYTFGSGTRLTVV.

This rearrangement joins TRBV5-4 to TRBJ1-4; D remains unclear. The CDR3 is 15 amino acids. CDR1 and CDR2 (germline): SGHNT, YYREEE (reference sequence). Trimming shortened V by 5 bases and J by 2 bases, and 13 bases separated the two germline ends. The CDR3 bases are TGTGCCAGCAGTCCGAGGGAAGGGACTAATGAAAAACTGTTTTTT. Protein product: CASSPREGTNEKLFF.

V and J are TRBV30 and TRBJ1-5; no clear D. V lost 2 bases and J lost 6, with 17 bases in between. Germline values: CDR1 GTSNPN, CDR2 SVGIG (reference sequence). The CDR3 runs to 15 residues. The CDR3 bases are TGTGCCTGGAGTACCGACACGGGTCGGGGTCAGCCCCAGCATTTT. This sequence encodes CAWSTDTGRGQPQHF. Using reference TRBV30 and TRBJ1-5 for the parts outside the CDR3, the full variable domain is SQTIHQWPATLVQPVGSPLSLECTVEGTSNPNLYWYRQAAGRGLQLLFYSVGIGQISSEVPQNLSASRPQDRQFILSSKKLLLSDSGFYLCAWSTDTGRGQPQHFGDGTRLSIL.

This sequence joins TRBV6-5 and TRBJ1-3; D gene uncertain. The germline CDR1 and CDR2 sequences are MNHEY and SVGAGI. The CDR3 has 13 residues. Trimming removed 10 bases from V and 3 bases from J, with 13 bases in between. The chain's CDR3 is CAILSGYGNTIYF. The CDR3 DNA follows: TGTGCCATACTCTCGGGATATGGAAACACCATATATTTT.

This chain uses TRBV19 with TRBJ1-1; the D is unclear. Germline values: CDR1 LNHDA, CDR2 SQIVND (reference sequence). The CDR3 covers 16 residues. V was cut by 6 bases and J by 4 bases, with 21 bases left in between. The CDR3 loop is CASRSPGSSEGTEAFF. In DNA form, the CDR3 reads TGTGCCAGTAGATCCCCCGGATCTTCAGAGGGCACTGAAGCTTTCTTT.

The CDR3, as DNA: TGTGCCAGCAGCCTACAGGGGCTCCGCTCTGGAAACACCATATATTTT. Residues: CASSLQGLRSGNTIYF. The chain combines TRBV5-4 with TRBJ1-3, with 7 bases that match TRBD1. V was clipped by 4 bases and J by 0 bases; unmatched bases: 7. Germline-derived CDR1 and CDR2 are SGHNT and YYREEE (reference sequence). The CDR3 has 16 amino acids.

Written as DNA, the CDR3 is TGTGCCAGCTCACCTCCGGGTCCGAGCTCCTACGAGCAGTACTTC. Protein product: CASSPPGPSSYEQYF. The chain uses TRBV18 and TRBJ2-7, with D unresolved. The germline V gene has CDR1 KGHSH and CDR2 LQKENI. The CDR3 consists of 15 residues. Trimming cost V 3 bases and J 0 bases, with 12 bases left between them.

This chain connects TRBV5-1 to TRBJ2-6; 7 nucleotides match TRBD1. Germline loops: CDR1 SGHRS, CDR2 YFSETQ. The junction had 9 bases not matched to a gene; V was cut back by 0 bases and J by 0 bases. The CDR3 consists of 19 residues. CDR3 coding DNA: TGCGCCAGCAGCTTGGGGTCGGGGACAGCCGTCTCTGGGGCCAACGTCCTGACTTTC. Residues: CASSLGSGTAVSGANVLTF.

The chain links TRBV2 to TRBJ1-1; D gene unclear. Germline assignment: CDR1 SNHLY and CDR2 FYNNEI. CDR3 length: 12 residues. Trimming took off 7 bases at V and 1 base at J, with 7 bases between the two ends. CDR3 bases: TGTGCCAGCAAGGCAGGGAACACTGAAGCTTTCTTT. Protein: CASKAGNTEAFF.

This chain joins TRBV5-6 and TRBJ2-7; the match to TRBD2 covers 8 bases. The CDR3 totals 16 residues. Losses at the gene ends were 0 bases for V and 0 bases for J; bases not matched to a gene: 5. Looked up from germline, CDR1 is SGHDT and CDR2 is YYEEEE. The CDR3 here is CASSLAGGGFSYEQYF. The CDR3 nucleotides are TGTGCCAGCAGCTTGGCTGGCGGGGGGTTCTCCTACGAGCAGTACTTC.

The rearrangement links TRBV6-5 to TRBJ2-1, with 8 bases matching TRBD2. This CDR3 is 14 amino acids long. With V trimmed by 7 bases and J by 8 bases, 10 bases remained unmatched. Germline CDR1 is MNHEY and CDR2 is SVGAGI. In nucleotides, the CDR3 is TGTGCCAGCACCCCACGGGGGGGCCTCGATGAGCAGTTCTTC. Translating it yields CASTPRGGLDEQFF.

This CDR3 reads CASSLRGGNTDTQYF. CDR3 nucleotides: TGTGCCAGCAGTCTACGGGGGGGGAACACAGATACGCAGTATTTT. V gene TRBV6-5 combines with J gene TRBJ2-3; 8 bases line up with TRBD2. From germline, CDR1 is MNHEY and CDR2 SVGAGI. Unmatched junction bases numbered 6, after V lost 5 bases and J lost 2 bases. The CDR3 loop spans 15 amino acids.

The J gene is TRBJ1-5, the V gene TRBV12-3 or TRBV12-4; D not resolved. V dropped 5 bases and J dropped 4 bases, with 9 bases sitting between them. The CDR3 totals 13 residues. CDR3 sequence: CASSNSINQPQHF. DNA for the CDR3: TGTGCCAGCAGTAACAGTATTAATCAGCCCCAGCATTTT.

This clone has just one count. This chain joins TRBV27 and TRBJ2-7, with 7 bases aligning to TRBD1. This CDR3 spans 11 amino acids. Germline CDR1 reads MNHEY; CDR2 reads SMNVEV (reference sequence). V was pared by 10 bases and J by 3 bases, with 3 bases of the junction left unmatched. The CDR3 sequence is CAIRQGYEQYF. The CDR3 DNA follows: TGTGCCATCCGACAGGGCTACGAGCAGTACTTC.

The rearrangement uses TRBV5-6 and TRBJ2-7; TRBD1 matches 7 bases. Germline CDR1 reads SGHDT; CDR2 reads YYEEEE. CDR3 length: 16 residues. V gave up 4 bases and J gave up 0 bases; unmatched junction bases: 10. CDR3 in DNA: TGTGCCAGCAGCCGAACTCAGGGGGTCACCTCCTACGAGCAGTACTTC. It encodes CASSRTQGVTSYEQYF.

V gene TRBV6-5 combines with J gene TRBJ2-3; D is ambiguous. Trimming removed 2 bases at V and 4 bases at J, with 10 bases between. This CDR3 has 14 amino acids. Germline CDR1 reads MNHEY; CDR2 reads SVGAGI. CDR3 coding DNA: TGTGCCAGCAGTTACCGCGCTTTGCCAGATACGCAGTATTTT. As protein: CASSYRALPDTQYF.

This clone is a singleton in its sample. In DNA, the CDR3 is TGTGCCAGCAGGGAGGGACAGGTGCTCTATGGCTACACCTTC. As protein: CASREGQVLYGYTF. The V gene is TRBV6-5, the J gene TRBJ1-2; 8 bases align to TRBD1. There are 14 residues in the CDR3. In germline, CDR1 is MNHEY, CDR2 SVGAGI. V shed 6 bases and J 4 bases; nucleotides not matched to a gene: 7.

The rearrangement links TRBV19 to TRBJ2-6; 12 bases map to TRBD1. Germline lookup yields CDR1 LNHDA and CDR2 SQIVND (reference sequence). CDR3 size: 18 residues. V shed 6 bases and J 3 bases; nucleotides not matched to a gene: 9. In DNA, the CDR3 is TGTGCCAGTAGACATCCGGGACAGGGGGCTTATGGGGCCAACGTCCTGACTTTC. Encoded protein: CASRHPGQGAYGANVLTF.

The V call is TRBV2, the J call TRBJ2-7, with 7 bases fitting TRBD1. J lost 6 bases, V lost 5 bases, and 7 bases had no gene match. CDR3 length equals 13 residues. Germline-derived CDR1 and CDR2 are SNHLY and FYNNEI. The CDR3 loop reads CASSRDSVTEQYF. The CDR3 nucleotides are TGTGCCAGCAGTAGGGACAGCGTTACCGAGCAGTACTTC.

This CDR3 reads CARSLGQGLCEQFF. CDR3 coding DNA: TGTGCCAGAAGCTTAGGACAGGGTTTATGTGAGCAGTTCTTC. The chain joins TRBV7-5 to TRBJ2-1; TRBD1 is the table's D call, not checked against the DNA. TRBV7-5 is a documented pseudogene. The CDR3 contains 14 residues.

This clone was observed a few times. The chain links TRBV3-1 (or the pseudogene TRBV3-2) to TRBJ1-2, with unresolved D. The CDR3 totals 13 residues. The germline V gene encodes CDR1 LGHDT and CDR2 YNNKEL (reference sequence). V gave up 0 bases and J gave up 2 bases, with 4 bases separating them. In DNA form, the CDR3 reads TGTGCCAGCAGCCAAGACGGGAACTATGGCTACACCTTC. Its protein is CASSQDGNYGYTF.

The CDR3, as DNA: TGTGCCAGCAGCCAATATCAACTCGGACAGAGAGAGACCCAGTACTTC. Protein sequence: CASSQYQLGQRETQYF. The gene calls are TRBV3-1 (or the pseudogene TRBV3-2) and TRBJ2-5, with D possibly matching TRBD1 (6 bases). Germline V lookup: CDR1 LGHDT, CDR2 YNNKEL (reference sequence). V gave up 2 bases and J gave up 4 bases, with 17 bases separating them. The CDR3 has 16 residues.